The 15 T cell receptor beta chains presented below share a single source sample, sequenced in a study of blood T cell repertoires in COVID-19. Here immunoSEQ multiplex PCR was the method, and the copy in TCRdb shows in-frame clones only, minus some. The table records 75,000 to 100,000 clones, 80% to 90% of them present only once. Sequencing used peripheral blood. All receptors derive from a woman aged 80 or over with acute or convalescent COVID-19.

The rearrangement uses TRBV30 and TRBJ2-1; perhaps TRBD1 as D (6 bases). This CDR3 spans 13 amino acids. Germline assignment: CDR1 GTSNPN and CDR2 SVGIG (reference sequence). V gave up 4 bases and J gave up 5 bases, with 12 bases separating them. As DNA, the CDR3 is TGTGCCTGGAAGGGGGATAAACACAATGAGCAGTTCTTC. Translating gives CAWKGDKHNEQFF.

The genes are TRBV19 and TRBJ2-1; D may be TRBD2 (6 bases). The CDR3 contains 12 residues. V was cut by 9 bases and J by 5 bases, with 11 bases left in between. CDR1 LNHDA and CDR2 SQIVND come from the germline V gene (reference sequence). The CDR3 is CASGGYNNEQFF. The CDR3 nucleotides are TGTGCCAGCGGGGGTTATAACAATGAGCAGTTCTTC.

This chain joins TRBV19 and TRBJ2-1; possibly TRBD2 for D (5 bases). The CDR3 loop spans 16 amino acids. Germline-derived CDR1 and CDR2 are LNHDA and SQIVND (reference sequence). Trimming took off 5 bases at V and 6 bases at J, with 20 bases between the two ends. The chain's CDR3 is CASSLDLTRRVNEQFF. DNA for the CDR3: TGTGCCAGTAGTCTCGACCTTACTCGGCGGGTCAATGAGCAGTTCTTC.

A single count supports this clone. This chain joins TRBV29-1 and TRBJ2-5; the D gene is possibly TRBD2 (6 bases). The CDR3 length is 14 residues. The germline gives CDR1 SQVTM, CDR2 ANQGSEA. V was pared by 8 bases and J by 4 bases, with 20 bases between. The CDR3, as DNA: TGCAGCTTCTCGAGGCTAGCGACTGGAGAGACCCAGTACTTC. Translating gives CSFSRLATGETQYF.

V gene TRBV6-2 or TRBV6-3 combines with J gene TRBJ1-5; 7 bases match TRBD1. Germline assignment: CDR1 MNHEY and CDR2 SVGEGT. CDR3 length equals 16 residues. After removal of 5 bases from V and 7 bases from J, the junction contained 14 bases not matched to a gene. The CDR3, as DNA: TGTGCCAGCAGTCCCCGAGACAGGGTTGGAGGGCAGCCCCAGCATTTT. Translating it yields CASSPRDRVGGQPQHF.

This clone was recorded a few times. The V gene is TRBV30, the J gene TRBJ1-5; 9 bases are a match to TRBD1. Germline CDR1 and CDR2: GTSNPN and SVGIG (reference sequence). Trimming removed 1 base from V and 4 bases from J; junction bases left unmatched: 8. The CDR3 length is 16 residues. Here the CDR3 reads CAWSASRDRVNQPQHF. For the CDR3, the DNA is TGTGCCTGGAGTGCCTCCCGGGACAGGGTGAATCAGCCCCAGCATTTT. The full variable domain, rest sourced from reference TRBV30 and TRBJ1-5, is SQTIHQWPATLVQPVGSPLSLECTVEGTSNPNLYWYRQAAGRGLQLLFYSVGIGQISSEVPQNLSASRPQDRQFILSSKKLLLSDSGFYLCAWSASRDRVNQPQHFGDGTRLSIL.

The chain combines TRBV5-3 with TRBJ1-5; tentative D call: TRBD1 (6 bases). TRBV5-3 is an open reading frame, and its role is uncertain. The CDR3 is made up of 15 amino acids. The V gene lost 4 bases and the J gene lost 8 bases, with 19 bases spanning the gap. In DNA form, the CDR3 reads TGTGCCAGAAGCCTCGGACAGTTTCTGGATGAGCCCCAGCATTTT. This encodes CARSLGQFLDEPQHF.

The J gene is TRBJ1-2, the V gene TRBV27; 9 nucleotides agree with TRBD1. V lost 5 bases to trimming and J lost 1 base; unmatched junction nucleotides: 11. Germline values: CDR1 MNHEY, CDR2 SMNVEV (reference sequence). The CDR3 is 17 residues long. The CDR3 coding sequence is TGTGCCAGCAGTCCTAACAGAGGGACAGGGTATAACTATGGCTACACCTTC. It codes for CASSPNRGTGYNYGYTF.

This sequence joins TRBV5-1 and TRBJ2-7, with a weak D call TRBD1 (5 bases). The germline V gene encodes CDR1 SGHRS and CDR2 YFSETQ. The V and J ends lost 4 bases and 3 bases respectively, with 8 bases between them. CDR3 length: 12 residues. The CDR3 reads CASSQTDYEQYF. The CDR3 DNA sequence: TGCGCCAGCAGCCAGACAGACTACGAGCAGTACTTC.

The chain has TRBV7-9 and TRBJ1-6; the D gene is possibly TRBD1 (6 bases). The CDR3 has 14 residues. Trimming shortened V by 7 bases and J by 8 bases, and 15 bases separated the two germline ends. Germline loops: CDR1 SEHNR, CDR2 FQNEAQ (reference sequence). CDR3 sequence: CASTAQAGDSPLHF. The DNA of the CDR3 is TGTGCCAGCACCGCCCAGGCAGGGGATTCACCCCTCCACTTT.

Here the CDR3 DNA reads TGTGCCAGCAGCCCTAGACAGGAGCCCTATGGCTACACCTTC. The encoded protein is CASSPRQEPYGYTF. This rearrangement joins TRBV9 to TRBJ1-2; a weak D match, TRBD1 (6 bases). Looked up from germline, CDR1 is SGDLS and CDR2 is YYNGEE. The V gene lost 4 bases and the J gene lost 4 bases, with 14 bases spanning the gap. CDR3 length equals 14 residues.

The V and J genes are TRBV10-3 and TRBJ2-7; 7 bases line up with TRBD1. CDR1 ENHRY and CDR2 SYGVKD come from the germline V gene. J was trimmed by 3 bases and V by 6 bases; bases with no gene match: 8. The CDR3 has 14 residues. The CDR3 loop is CAISESDRSYEQYF. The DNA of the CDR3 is TGTGCCATCAGCGAATCGGACAGGAGCTACGAGCAGTACTTC.

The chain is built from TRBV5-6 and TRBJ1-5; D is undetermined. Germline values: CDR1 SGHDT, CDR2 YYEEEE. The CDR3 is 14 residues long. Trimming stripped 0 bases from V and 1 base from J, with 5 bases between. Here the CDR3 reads CASSLAGSNQPQHF. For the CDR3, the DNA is TGTGCCAGCAGCTTGGCGGGGAGCAATCAGCCCCAGCATTTT.

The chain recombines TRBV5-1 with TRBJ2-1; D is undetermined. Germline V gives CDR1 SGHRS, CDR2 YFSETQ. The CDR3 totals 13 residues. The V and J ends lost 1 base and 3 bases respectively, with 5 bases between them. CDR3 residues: CASSLLGYNEQFF. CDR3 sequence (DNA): TGCGCCAGCAGCTTGCTCGGCTACAATGAGCAGTTCTTC.

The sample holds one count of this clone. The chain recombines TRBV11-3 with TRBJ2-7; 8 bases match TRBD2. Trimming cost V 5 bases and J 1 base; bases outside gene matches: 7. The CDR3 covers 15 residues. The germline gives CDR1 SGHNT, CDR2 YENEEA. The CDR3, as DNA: TGTGCCAGCAGCCCTGCGGGGGGCGAATCCTACGAGCAGTACTTC. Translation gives CASSPAGGESYEQYF.